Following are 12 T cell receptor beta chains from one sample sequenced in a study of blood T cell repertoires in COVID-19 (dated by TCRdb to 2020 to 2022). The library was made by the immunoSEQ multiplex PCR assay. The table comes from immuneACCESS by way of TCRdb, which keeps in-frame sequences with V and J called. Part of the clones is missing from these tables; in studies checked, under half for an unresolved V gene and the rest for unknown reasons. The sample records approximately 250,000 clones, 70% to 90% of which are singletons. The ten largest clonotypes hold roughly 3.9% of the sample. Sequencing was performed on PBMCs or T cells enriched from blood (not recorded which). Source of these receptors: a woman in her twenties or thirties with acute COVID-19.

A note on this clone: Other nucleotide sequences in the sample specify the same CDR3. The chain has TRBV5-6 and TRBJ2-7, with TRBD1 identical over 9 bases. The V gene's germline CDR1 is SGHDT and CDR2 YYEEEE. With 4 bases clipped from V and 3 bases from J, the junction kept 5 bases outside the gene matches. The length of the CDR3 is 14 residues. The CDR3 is CASSPGQGGYEQYF. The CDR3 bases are TGTGCCAGCAGCCCGGGACAGGGTGGCTACGAGCAGTACTTC.

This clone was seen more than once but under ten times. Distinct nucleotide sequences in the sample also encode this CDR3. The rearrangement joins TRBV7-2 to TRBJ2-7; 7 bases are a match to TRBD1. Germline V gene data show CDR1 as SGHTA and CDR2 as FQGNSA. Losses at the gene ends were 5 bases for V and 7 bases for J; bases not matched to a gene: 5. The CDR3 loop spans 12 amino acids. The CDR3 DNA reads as TGTGCCAGCAGCCTCCGACAGGGAGAGCAGTACTTC. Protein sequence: CASSLRQGEQYF.

The CDR3 loop is CASSLDGGSTETQYF. The CDR3 coding sequence is TGTGCCAGCAGTCTGGACGGCGGGAGTACGGAGACCCAGTACTTC. The chain has TRBV3-1 (or the pseudogene TRBV3-2) and TRBJ2-5; TRBD2 agrees at 7 bases. V gave up 6 bases and J gave up 5 bases; unmatched junction bases: 12. The V gene's germline CDR1 is LGHDT and CDR2 YNNKEL (reference sequence). The CDR3 is made up of 15 amino acids.

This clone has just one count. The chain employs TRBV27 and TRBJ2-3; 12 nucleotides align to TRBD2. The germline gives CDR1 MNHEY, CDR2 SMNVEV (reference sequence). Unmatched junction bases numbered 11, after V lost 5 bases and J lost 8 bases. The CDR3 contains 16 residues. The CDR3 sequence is CASSPVQTSGSLTQYF. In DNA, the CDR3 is TGTGCCAGCAGTCCGGTACAGACTAGCGGGAGTCTTACGCAGTATTTT.

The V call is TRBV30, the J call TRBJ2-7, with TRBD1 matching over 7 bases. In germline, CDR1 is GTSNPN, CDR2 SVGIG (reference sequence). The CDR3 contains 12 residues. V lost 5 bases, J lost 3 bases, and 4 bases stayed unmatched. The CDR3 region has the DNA TGTGCCTGGGCCGGGACAGACTACGAGCAGTACTTC. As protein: CAWAGTDYEQYF.

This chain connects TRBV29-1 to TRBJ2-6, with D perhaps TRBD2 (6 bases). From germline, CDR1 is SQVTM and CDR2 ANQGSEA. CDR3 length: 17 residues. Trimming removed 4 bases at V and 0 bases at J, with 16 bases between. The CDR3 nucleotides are TGCAGCGTTGTTGTGGGGGGTTTCAGCTCTGGGGCCAACGTCCTGACTTTC. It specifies CSVVVGGFSSGANVLTF.

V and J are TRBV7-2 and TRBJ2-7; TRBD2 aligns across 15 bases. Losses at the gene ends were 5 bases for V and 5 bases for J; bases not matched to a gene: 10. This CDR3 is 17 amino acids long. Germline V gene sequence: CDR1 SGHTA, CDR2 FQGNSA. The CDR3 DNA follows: TGTGCCAGCAGCCTCAGGACTAGCGGGAGGGCGGGAGACGAGCAGTACTTC. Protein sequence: CASSLRTSGRAGDEQYF.

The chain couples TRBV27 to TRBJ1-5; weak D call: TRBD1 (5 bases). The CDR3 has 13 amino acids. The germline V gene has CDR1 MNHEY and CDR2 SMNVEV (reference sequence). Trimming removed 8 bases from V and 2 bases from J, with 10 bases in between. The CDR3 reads CASQGGGNQPQHF. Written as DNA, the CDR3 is TGTGCCAGCCAGGGTGGAGGCAATCAGCCCCAGCATTTT.

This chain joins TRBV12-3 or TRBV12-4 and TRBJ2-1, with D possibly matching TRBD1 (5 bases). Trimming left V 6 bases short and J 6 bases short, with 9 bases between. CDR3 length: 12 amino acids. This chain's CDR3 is CASSPGINEQFF. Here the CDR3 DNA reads TGTGCCAGCAGCCCAGGGATCAATGAGCAGTTCTTC.

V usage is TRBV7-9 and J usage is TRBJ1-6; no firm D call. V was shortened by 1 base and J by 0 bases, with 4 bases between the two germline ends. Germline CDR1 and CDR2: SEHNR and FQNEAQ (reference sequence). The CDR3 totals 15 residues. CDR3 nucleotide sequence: TGTGCCAGCAGCTTAGGGAGCTCCTATAATTCACCCCTCCACTTT. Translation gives CASSLGSSYNSPLHF.

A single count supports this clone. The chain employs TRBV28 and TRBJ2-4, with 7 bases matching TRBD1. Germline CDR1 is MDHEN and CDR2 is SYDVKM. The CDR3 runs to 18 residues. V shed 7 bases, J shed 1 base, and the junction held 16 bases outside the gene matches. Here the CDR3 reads CASNNGKQGSSAKNIQYF. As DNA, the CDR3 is TGTGCCAGCAATAACGGCAAACAGGGGTCGTCGGCCAAAAACATTCAGTACTTC.

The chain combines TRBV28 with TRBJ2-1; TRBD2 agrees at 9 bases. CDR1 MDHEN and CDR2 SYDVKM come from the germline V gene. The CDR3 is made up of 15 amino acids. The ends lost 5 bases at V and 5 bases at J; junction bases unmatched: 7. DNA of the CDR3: TGTGCCAGCAGTCTTAGCGGGAGTCTTAACAATGAGCAGTTCTTC. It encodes CASSLSGSLNNEQFF.